This TCR beta chain was documented in a study of cytomegalovirus exposure and HLA in healthy donors. Regarding the study as a whole: Later analysis associated a missense DCLRE1C variant with TCR beta V- and J-gene trimming.

Concerning this clone itself: Its antigen remains unidentified.

Both 60 Vbeta primers and 13 Jbeta primers went into the PCR. Method: immunoSEQ multiplex PCR; TCRdb's copy keeps in-frame clones and lacks some. The sample contains about 200,000 clones, 85% of which appear only once. There are 15 residues in the CDR3. CDR1 and CDR2 (germline): KGHSH, LQKENI. Trimming pared 4 bases from V and 10 bases from J, leaving 20 bases between. Sequenced sample: PBMCs. The TCR comes from a woman aged 45-59 years in good health and CMV-seronegative. The rearrangement joins TRBV18 to TRBJ1-3, with no clear D. The CDR3: CASSRLSKPGETIYF. CDR3 sequence (DNA): TGTGCCAGCTCACGTCTATCCAAACCCGGAGAGACCATATATTTT.